This TCR beta chain is drawn from a study of technical replicates of blood from a handful of donors. Sequencing used immunoSEQ multiplex PCR; TCRdb keeps in-frame clones, though not all of them. The sample has approximately 76,000 clones, roughly nine tenths seen once. Germline CDR1 reads MGHRA; CDR2 reads YSYEKL. This CDR3 is 13 amino acids long. Deletions cut 1 base from V and 14 bases from J, with 15 bases between. The rearrangement joins TRBV4-1 to TRBJ2-1, with D unclear. The source material was T cells isolated from PBMCs. This receptor was identified in a human donor in good health. The CDR3 DNA reads as TGCGCCAGCAGCCAAGTAATGGTGGTACATAAGTTCTTC. Its translation is CASSQVMVVHKFF.